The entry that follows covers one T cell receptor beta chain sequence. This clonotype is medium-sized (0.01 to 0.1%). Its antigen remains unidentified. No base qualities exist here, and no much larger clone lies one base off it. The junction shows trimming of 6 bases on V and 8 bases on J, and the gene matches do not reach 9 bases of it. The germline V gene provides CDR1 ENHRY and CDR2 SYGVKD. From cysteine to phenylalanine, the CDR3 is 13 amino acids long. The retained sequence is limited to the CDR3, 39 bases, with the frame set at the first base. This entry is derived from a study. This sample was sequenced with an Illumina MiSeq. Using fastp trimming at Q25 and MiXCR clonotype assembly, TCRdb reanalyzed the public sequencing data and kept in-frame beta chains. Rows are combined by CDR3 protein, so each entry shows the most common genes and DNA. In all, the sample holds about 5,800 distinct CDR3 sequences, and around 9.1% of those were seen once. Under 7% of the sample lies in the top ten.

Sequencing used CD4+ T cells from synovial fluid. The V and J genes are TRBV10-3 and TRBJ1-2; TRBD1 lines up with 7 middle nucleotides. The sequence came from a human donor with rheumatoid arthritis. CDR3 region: CAISRQGGEGYTF. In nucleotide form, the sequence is TGTGCCATCAGCAGACAGGGAGGCGAAGGCTACACCTTC.